The clone carrying this TCR beta chain was seen only once. The antigen remains unidentified. The PCR made use of 60 Vbeta and 13 Jbeta primers. The table came from immunoSEQ multiplex PCR; TCRdb's copy has only in-frame clones and leaves some out. Of about 120,000 clones listed, around 75% are singletons. This sample is drawn from a study of cytomegalovirus exposure and HLA in healthy donors. Across the whole study: From HLA-typed donors, an early data release held tens of millions of unique TCRs. Findings and limits, study-wide: Most observed TCR sequences were rare, whereas some public TCRs were detected in many donors. Earlier analysis looked at TCR beta V segments, and most were productive about 87% or about 30% of the time.

The CDR3 totals 15 residues. V was cut by 1 base and J by 7 bases, with 11 bases left in between. Looked up from germline, CDR1 is SGHAT and CDR2 is FQNNGV. This chain uses TRBV11-2 with TRBJ1-6, with a tentative D call TRBD1 (5 bases). The sequenced material came from PBMCs. The TCR was taken from a young man in good health and CMV-seronegative. The CDR3 DNA reads as TGTGCCAGCAGCTTAGTAGGGGCTTGGAATTCACCCCTCCACTTT. Protein: CASSLVGAWNSPLHF.